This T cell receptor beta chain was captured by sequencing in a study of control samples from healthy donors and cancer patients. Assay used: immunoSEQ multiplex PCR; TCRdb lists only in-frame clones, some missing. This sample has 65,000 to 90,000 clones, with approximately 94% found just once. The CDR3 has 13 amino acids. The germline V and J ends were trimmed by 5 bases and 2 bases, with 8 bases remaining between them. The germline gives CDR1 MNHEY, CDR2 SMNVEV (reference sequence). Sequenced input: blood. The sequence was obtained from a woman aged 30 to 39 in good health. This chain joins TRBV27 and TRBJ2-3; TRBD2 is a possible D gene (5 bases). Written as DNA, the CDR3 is TGTGCCAGCAGTATTCGGGACACAGATACGCAGTATTTT. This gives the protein CASSIRDTDTQYF.